This TCR beta chain was obtained from a study of T cell changes during pregnancy in multiple sclerosis. Measured with immunoSEQ multiplex PCR; TCRdb has only the in-frame clones, and not every one. This sample has around 38,000 clones, with 80% to 95% found just once. The CDR3 runs 14 residues. Germline V lookup: CDR1 ENHRY, CDR2 SYGVKD. V lost 3 bases and J 2 bases, leaving 11 bases between the germline ends. This TCR was sampled from a female donor with multiple sclerosis, enrolled in a pregnancy study. This chain uses TRBV10-3 with TRBJ2-7, with D tentatively TRBD2 (6 bases). Material: CD8+ T cells from peripheral blood mononuclear cells, obtained in the third trimester of pregnancy. CDR3: CAISDTSSTYEQYF. The CDR3 nucleotides read TGTGCCATCAGTGACACTAGCAGCACCTACGAGCAGTACTTC.